This T cell receptor beta chain emerged from a study of blood T cell repertoires in COVID-19. Using immunoSEQ multiplex PCR, the repertoire was profiled, and TCRdb retains in-frame clones only, with some absent. The table records some 250,000 clones, approximately 82% of them present only once. Trimming took 6 bases from V and 0 from J; bases not matched to a gene: 9. The CDR3 runs 16 residues. Germline CDR1 and CDR2: KGHSH and LQKENI. The genes are TRBV18 and TRBJ2-3; 7 bases map to TRBD1. The sequence was collected from a man aged 30-40 years who had recovered from COVID-19. Sequencing used peripheral blood. The CDR3 DNA reads TGTGCCAGCTCGTCCAACAGGGGTCATAGCACAGATACGCAGTATTTT. This encodes CASSSNRGHSTDTQYF.